The entry below describes one T cell receptor (beta chain). The data were produced by immunoSEQ multiplex PCR, yet TCRdb's version contains in-frame clones alone and is incomplete. This sample yields a few hundred thousand clones, of which nearly 90% are seen a single time; roughly 2% belongs to the top ten. Per germline, CDR1 SNHLY and CDR2 FYNNEI. Unmatched junction bases numbered 3, after V lost 1 base and J lost 4 bases. The CDR3 covers 17 residues. This sample is drawn from a study of blood T cell repertoires in COVID-19. The chain links TRBV2 to TRBJ2-5; 16 nucleotides match TRBD2. This TCR came from a woman in her sixties or seventies with COVID-19, enrolled during active disease. Material for sequencing was peripheral blood. DNA of the CDR3: TGTGCCAGCAGTGAAGTGGGACTAGCGGGGGGGCGAGAGACCCAGTACTTC. This translates into CASSEVGLAGGRETQYF.